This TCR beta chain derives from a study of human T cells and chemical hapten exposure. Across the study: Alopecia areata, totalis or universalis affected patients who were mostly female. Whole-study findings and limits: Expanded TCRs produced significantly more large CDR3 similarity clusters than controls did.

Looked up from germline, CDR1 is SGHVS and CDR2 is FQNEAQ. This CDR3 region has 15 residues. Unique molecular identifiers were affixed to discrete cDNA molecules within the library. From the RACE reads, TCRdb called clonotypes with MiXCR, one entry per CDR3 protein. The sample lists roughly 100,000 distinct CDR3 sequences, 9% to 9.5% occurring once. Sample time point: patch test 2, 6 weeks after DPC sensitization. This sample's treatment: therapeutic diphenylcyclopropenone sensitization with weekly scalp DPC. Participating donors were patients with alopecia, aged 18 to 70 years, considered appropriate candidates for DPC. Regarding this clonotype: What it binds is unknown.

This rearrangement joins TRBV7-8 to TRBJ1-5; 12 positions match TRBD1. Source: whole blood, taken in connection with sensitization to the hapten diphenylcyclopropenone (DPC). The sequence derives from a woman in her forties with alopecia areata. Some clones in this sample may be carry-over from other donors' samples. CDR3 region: CATCLGTGGSQPQHF. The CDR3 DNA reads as TGTGCTACCTGTCTTGGGACAGGGGGCAGTCAGCCCCAGCATTTT.